The rows below give T cell receptor beta chains drawn from one sample of a study of cytomegalovirus exposure and HLA in healthy donors. Only in-frame clones appear in the TCRdb table, and some are missing; sequencing was by immunoSEQ multiplex PCR. This repertoire shows about 110,000 clones, approximately 79% found once; its top ten account for 11% to 15%. The sample was PBMCs. These receptors all come from a woman aged 40-49 years in good health and CMV-seropositive. The CDR3 runs from the conserved cysteine through the conserved F or W.

cdr3_length	v_call	j_call	cdr3_aa
15	TRBV19	TRBJ2-3	CASSIRRRGVDTQYF
15	TRBV18	TRBJ1-2	CASSPGQEANYGYTF
13	TRBV28	TRBJ1-5	CASSSPPTGLQHF
14	TRBV7-9	TRBJ2-5	CASSLMFSEEAQYF
14	TRBV2	TRBJ1-1	CASSEARQYTEAFF
11	TRBV23-1	TRBJ1-1	CASSHGTEAFF
16	TRBV5-1	TRBJ2-5	CASSADTGGWRETQYF
16	TRBV7-2	TRBJ2-1	CASSLVRDRDFNEQFF
15	TRBV5-1	TRBJ1-2	CASSLAPDRTVGYTF
14	TRBV5-6	TRBJ2-5	CASSYTGTLETQYF
13	TRBV19	TRBJ1-1	CASRGQGNTEAFF
14	TRBV9	TRBJ2-5	CASSVGGQQETQYF
12	TRBV5-1	TRBJ2-1	CASSNGYNEQFF
16	TRBV4-2	TRBJ2-1	CASSQEWAGAYNEQFF
13	TRBV29-1	TRBJ1-1	CSVEETGNTEAFF
15	TRBV5-1	TRBJ1-2	CASSTEGQGAWGYTF
16	TRBV19	TRBJ1-5	CASKAGQGTSNQPQHF
14	TRBV10-3	TRBJ2-5	CAISVGGFQETQYF
14	TRBV28	TRBJ1-5	CASKGRQGSQPQHF
18	TRBV5-5	TRBJ2-5	CASSDGGSGGSELETQYF
14	TRBV30	TRBJ2-5	CACKIGHSQETQYF
14	TRBV11-2	TRBJ1-1	CASSLGGGWTEAFF
14	TRBV30	TRBJ2-3	CASDRDRVTDTQYF